These 22 T cell receptor beta chains came from one sample sequenced in a study of T cell clonotyping in hematopoietic cell transplantation (dated by TCRdb to about 2021). Libraries were built with the immunoSEQ multiplex PCR assay. TCRdb holds this immuneACCESS table with in-frame rearrangements only. Some clones are missing; in checked studies, unresolved V genes explain under half, and the rest has no known cause. The sample table records tens of thousands of clones; roughly 96% of these occur just once. The ten top clones hold roughly 1.6% of the sample. Reading the label with the study, this specimen's time point is: recipient sample about 28 days before transplant, after cytoreduction. The specimen comprised peripheral blood mononuclear cells, sampled before stem cell transplant. These receptors originate from a man aged 40-55 years with chronic myeloid leukemia. Some clones in this sample may be carry-over from other donors' samples.

This clone was found once. The chain has TRBV19 and TRBJ1-1, with TRBD1 matching over 7 bases. The CDR3 spans 15 residues. V shed 3 bases, J shed 5 bases, and the junction held 9 bases outside the gene matches. Germline CDR1 reads LNHDA; CDR2 reads SQIVND (reference sequence). CDR3 sequence: CASSIETGSGTEAFF. CDR3 in DNA: TGTGCCAGTAGTATCGAGACAGGGAGTGGAACTGAAGCTTTCTTT. Using reference TRBV19 and TRBJ1-1 for the parts outside the CDR3, the full variable domain is DGGITQSPKYLFRKEGQNVTLSCEQNLNHDAMYWYRQDPGQGLRLIYYSQIVNDFQKGDIAEGYSVSREKKESFPLTVTSAQKNPTAFYLCASSIETGSGTEAFFGQGTRLTVV.

This chain joins TRBV5-8 and TRBJ2-7; D is undetermined. Germline loops: CDR1 SGHTS, CDR2 YDEGEE. The CDR3 runs 11 residues. The V gene lost 0 bases and the J gene lost 7 bases, with 5 bases spanning the gap. CDR3 bases: TGTGCCAGCAGCTTGGGGCGGGAGCAGTACTTC. Encoded protein: CASSLGREQYF.

With regard to this clone: Within the sample, other DNA sequences also encode this same CDR3. V gene TRBV6-5 combines with J gene TRBJ1-1, with unresolved D. Germline CDR1 MNHEY, CDR2 SVGAGI. The V gene lost 0 bases and the J gene lost 1 base, with 6 bases spanning the gap. The CDR3 is 14 residues long. The CDR3 loop is CASSYSGRNTEAFF. The CDR3 DNA reads TGTGCCAGCAGTTACTCGGGCAGGAACACTGAAGCTTTCTTT.

The chain is built from TRBV5-8 and TRBJ2-5, with D possibly matching TRBD1 (6 bases). There are 15 residues in the CDR3. From germline, CDR1 is SGHTS and CDR2 YDEGEE. Trimming shortened V by 3 bases and J by 4 bases, and 16 bases separated the two germline ends. This CDR3 is CASSWGHSSGETQYF. Here the CDR3 DNA reads TGTGCCAGCAGCTGGGGACACTCCTCGGGAGAGACCCAGTACTTC.

The chain has TRBV29-1 and TRBJ2-7, with D tentatively TRBD1 (6 bases). With 5 bases removed from V and 2 bases from J, the gap between germline ends came to 10 bases. The germline gives CDR1 SQVTM, CDR2 ANQGSEA. The CDR3 consists of 12 residues. CDR3 in amino acids: CSVSDRTYEQYF. The CDR3 DNA is TGCAGCGTTTCTGACAGGACCTACGAGCAGTACTTC.

This clone was detected only once. The chain has TRBV2 and TRBJ2-6; D is undetermined. V was cut by 7 bases and J by 2 bases, with 12 bases left in between. The germline V gene encodes CDR1 SNHLY and CDR2 FYNNEI. This CDR3 has 15 amino acids. CDR3 coding DNA: TGTGCCAGCATTCGGACCCCAACTGGGGCCAACGTCCTGACTTTC. Protein product: CASIRTPTGANVLTF.

This chain links TRBV4-3 with TRBJ2-5; maybe TRBD1 (5 bases). Trimming left V 1 base short and J 0 bases short, with 9 bases between. Germline CDR1 LGHNA, CDR2 YSLEER. The CDR3 length is 15 residues. CDR3 sequence (DNA): TGCGCCAGCAGCCAAGGAGTGGGGCACCAAGAGACCCAGTACTTC. Protein product: CASSQGVGHQETQYF.

The chain carries TRBV7-9 and TRBJ1-6, with 7 bases identical to TRBD1. Trimming cost V 0 bases and J 7 bases; bases outside gene matches: 3. This CDR3 has 15 residues. Looked up from germline, CDR1 is SEHNR and CDR2 is FQNEAQ (reference sequence). CDR3 region: CASSLAGTENSPLHF. DNA of the CDR3: TGTGCCAGCAGCTTAGCCGGGACAGAGAATTCACCCCTCCACTTT. The entire variable domain, with the rest obtained from reference TRBV7-9 and TRBJ1-6, is as follows: DTGVSQNPRHKITKRGQNVTFRCDPISEHNRLYWYRQTLGQGPEFLTYFQNEAQLEKSRLLSDRFSAERPKGSFSTLEIQRTEQGDSAMYLCASSLAGTENSPLHFGNGTRLTVT.

CDR3 nucleotide sequence: TGTGCCAGTAGTATAATCACTAGCAATCAGCCCCAGCATTTT. It codes for CASSIITSNQPQHF. This chain links TRBV19 with TRBJ1-5, with D uncertain. The CDR3 loop spans 14 amino acids. V was shortened by 2 bases and J by 0 bases, with 5 bases between the two germline ends. Germline loops: CDR1 LNHDA, CDR2 SQIVND (reference sequence). Complete variable domain (other parts from reference TRBV19 and TRBJ1-5): DGGITQSPKYLFRKEGQNVTLSCEQNLNHDAMYWYRQDPGQGLRLIYYSQIVNDFQKGDIAEGYSVSREKKESFPLTVTSAQKNPTAFYLCASSIITSNQPQHFGDGTRLSIL.

A single count supports this clone. The CDR3 region has the DNA TGTGCCAGCAGCCGTAGCGGGGGGGTAACAGATACGCAGTATTTT. It translates to CASSRSGGVTDTQYF. The chain employs TRBV28 and TRBJ2-3; 11 bases match TRBD2. The J segment lost 3 bases and the V segment lost 6 bases, leaving 5 bases of the junction unmatched. This CDR3 region has 15 residues. Germline V CDR1 and CDR2: MDHEN, SYDVKM.

The rearrangement links TRBV30 to TRBJ2-7; D ambiguous. CDR1 and CDR2 from the germline V gene are GTSNPN and SVGIG (reference sequence). The CDR3 consists of 12 residues. With 2 bases removed from V and 6 bases from J, the gap between germline ends came to 11 bases. CDR3 protein: CAWSTIPFEQYF. The CDR3 DNA sequence: TGTGCCTGGAGTACAATTCCCTTCGAGCAGTACTTC.

V is TRBV6-5 and J is TRBJ1-5, with 7 bases fitting TRBD1. The V gene's germline CDR1 is MNHEY and CDR2 SVGAGI. This CDR3 has 15 residues. J lost 2 bases, V lost 2 bases, and 3 bases had no gene match. The CDR3 DNA reads TGTGCCAGCAGTTACGCCGGACAGGGCAATCAGCCCCAGCATTTT. Its translation is CASSYAGQGNQPQHF.

The V call is TRBV14, the J call TRBJ2-7; 8 nucleotides match TRBD2. CDR1 and CDR2 from the germline V gene are SGHDN and FVKESK. The trim removed 1 base at V and 1 base at J, leaving 9 bases unmatched. The CDR3 sequence is 17 residues long. The CDR3 DNA reads as TGTGCCAGCAGCCAAGGAATCCTTCGGGGGGGATCCTACGAGCAGTACTTC. Translation gives CASSQGILRGGSYEQYF.

This clone came up once. V usage is TRBV20-1 and J usage is TRBJ2-3; D is possibly TRBD2 (5 bases). The CDR3 contains 11 residues. CDR1 is DFQATT, CDR2 SNEGSKA, per germline (reference sequence). V was cut by 7 bases and J by 2 bases, with 7 bases left in between. The CDR3 bases are TGCAGTGTGGGAGTCACAGATACGCAGTATTTT. This gives the protein CSVGVTDTQYF.

The chain is built from TRBV5-1 and TRBJ2-2; D might be TRBD1 (6 bases). The length of the CDR3 is 15 residues. Trimming took 4 bases from V and 0 from J, leaving 10 bases between them. Germline V gene lookup returns CDR1 SGHRS and CDR2 YFSETQ. The chain's CDR3 is CASSISGANTGELFF. The CDR3 DNA reads TGCGCCAGCAGCATATCAGGGGCGAACACCGGGGAGCTGTTTTTT.

The chain recombines TRBV11-2 with TRBJ1-2; the D is unclear. The V and J ends lost 1 base and 2 bases respectively, with 5 bases between them. CDR3 size: 13 residues. The germline gives CDR1 SGHAT, CDR2 FQNNGV. This chain's CDR3 is CASSLGVNYGYTF. In DNA form, the CDR3 reads TGTGCCAGCAGCTTAGGGGTGAACTATGGCTACACCTTC.

This chain connects TRBV30 to TRBJ1-6; no clear D. Germline lookup yields CDR1 GTSNPN and CDR2 SVGIG (reference sequence). This CDR3 region has 13 residues. V lost 2 bases, J lost 9 bases, and 11 bases lay in between. Written as DNA, the CDR3 is TGTGCCTGGAGTAGAGTAGGAGGTTCACCCCTCCACTTT. Protein product: CAWSRVGGSPLHF.

V and J are TRBV29-1 and TRBJ2-2; tentatively, D is TRBD1 (6 bases). The V gene's germline CDR1 is SQVTM and CDR2 ANQGSEA. V lost 6 bases to trimming and J lost 4 bases, with 15 bases between them. CDR3 length: 14 amino acids. The CDR3 bases are TGCAGCGTAACCAGGCAGGGGCCCACCGGGGAGCTGTTTTTT. Protein: CSVTRQGPTGELFF.

The chain has TRBV6-5 and TRBJ2-7; no clear D. Trimming shortened V by 0 bases and J by 3 bases, and 6 bases separated the two germline ends. Germline CDR1 is MNHEY and CDR2 is SVGAGI. The CDR3 spans 13 residues. The CDR3 region has the DNA TGTGCCAGCAGTTACTCGTCAGACTACGAGCAGTACTTC. Amino acids: CASSYSSDYEQYF.

CDR3 residues: CASSTAGGWSTDTQYF. DNA for the CDR3: TGTGCCAGTAGTACCGCAGGGGGCTGGAGCACAGATACGCAGTATTTT. The chain joins TRBV19 to TRBJ2-3; TRBD1 agrees at 8 bases. V dropped 4 bases and J dropped 0; count of bases not matched to a gene: 6. From germline, CDR1 is LNHDA and CDR2 SQIVND (reference sequence). This CDR3 is built from 16 residues.

The V gene is TRBV7-2, the J gene TRBJ2-5; no clear D gene. The germline CDR1 and CDR2 sequences are SGHTA and FQGNSA. V dropped 5 bases and J dropped 3 bases, with 4 bases sitting between them. CDR3 length equals 11 residues. CDR3 DNA: TGTGCCAGCAGCGTAAAAGAGACCCAGTACTTC. Encoded protein: CASSVKETQYF.

This clone was found once. V gene TRBV28 combines with J gene TRBJ2-2; D may match TRBD1 or TRBD2 (6 bases each). CDR3 length: 14 residues. Per germline, CDR1 MDHEN and CDR2 SYDVKM. V was cut by 11 bases and J by 2 bases, with 15 bases left in between. CDR3 sequence reads: CAGVWGANTGELFF. The DNA of the CDR3 is TGTGCCGGGGTGTGGGGGGCCAACACCGGGGAGCTGTTTTTT. Drawing the rest from reference TRBV28 and TRBJ2-2, the complete variable domain is DVKVTQSSRYLVKRTGEKVFLECVQDMDHENMFWYRQDPGLGLRLIYFSYDVKMKEKGDIPEGYSVSREKKERFSLILESASTNQTSMYLCAGVWGANTGELFFGEGSRLTVL.